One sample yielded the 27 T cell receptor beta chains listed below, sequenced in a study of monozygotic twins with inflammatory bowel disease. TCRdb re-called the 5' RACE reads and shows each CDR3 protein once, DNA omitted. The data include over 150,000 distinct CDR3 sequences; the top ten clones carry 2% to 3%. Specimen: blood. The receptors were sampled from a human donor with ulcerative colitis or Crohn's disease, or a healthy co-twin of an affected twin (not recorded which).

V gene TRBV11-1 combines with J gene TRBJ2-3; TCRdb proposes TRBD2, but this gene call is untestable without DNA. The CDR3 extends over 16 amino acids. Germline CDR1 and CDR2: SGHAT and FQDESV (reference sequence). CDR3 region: CASSLGTLQSTDTQYF.

CDR3 protein: CAWSVSLRGDTQYF. This chain uses TRBV30 with TRBJ2-3; TCRdb's assignment of TRBD1 cannot be checked, as there is no DNA. Germline V gene sequence: CDR1 GTSNPN, CDR2 SVGIG (reference sequence). This CDR3 is built from 14 residues.

CDR3: CASSEQGAGELFF. This rearrangement joins TRBV7-9 to TRBJ2-2; the D gene TCRdb calls, TRBD1, cannot be checked with no DNA. The CDR3 loop spans 13 amino acids. The germline gives CDR1 SEHNR, CDR2 FQNEAQ (reference sequence).

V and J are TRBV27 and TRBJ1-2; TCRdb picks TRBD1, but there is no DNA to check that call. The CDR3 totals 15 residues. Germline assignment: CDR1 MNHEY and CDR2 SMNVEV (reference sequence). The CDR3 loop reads CASSLWGQIPYGYTF.

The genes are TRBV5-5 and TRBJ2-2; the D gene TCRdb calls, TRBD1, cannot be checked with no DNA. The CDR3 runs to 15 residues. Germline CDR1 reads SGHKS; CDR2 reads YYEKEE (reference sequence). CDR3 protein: CASSLGHVQAGELFF.

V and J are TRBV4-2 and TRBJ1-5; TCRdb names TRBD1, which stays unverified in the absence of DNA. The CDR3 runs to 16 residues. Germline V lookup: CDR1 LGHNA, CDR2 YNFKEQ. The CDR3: CASSQEARGSNQPRHF.

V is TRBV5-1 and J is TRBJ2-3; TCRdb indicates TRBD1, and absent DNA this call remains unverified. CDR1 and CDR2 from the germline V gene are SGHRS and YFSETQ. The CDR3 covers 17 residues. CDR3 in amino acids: CASSLPRQGLGTDTQYF. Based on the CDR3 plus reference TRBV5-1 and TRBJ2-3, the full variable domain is KAGVTQTPRYLIKTRGQQVTLSCSPISGHRSVSWYQQTPGQGLQFLFEYFSETQRNKGNFPGRFSGRQFSNSRSEMNVSTLELGDSALYLCASSLPRQGLGTDTQYFGPGTRLTVL.

The CDR3 sequence is CASSECNSLSTDTQYF. The rearrangement uses TRBV25-1 and TRBJ2-3. The CDR3 loop spans 16 amino acids. Germline lookup yields CDR1 MGHDK and CDR2 SYGVNS.

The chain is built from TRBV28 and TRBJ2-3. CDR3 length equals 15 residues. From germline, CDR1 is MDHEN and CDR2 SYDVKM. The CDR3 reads CASSLLGLGTDTQYF.

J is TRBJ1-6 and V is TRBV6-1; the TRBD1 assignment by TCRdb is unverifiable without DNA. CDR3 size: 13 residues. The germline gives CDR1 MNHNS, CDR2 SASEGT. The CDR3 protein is CASSGQTNSPLHF.

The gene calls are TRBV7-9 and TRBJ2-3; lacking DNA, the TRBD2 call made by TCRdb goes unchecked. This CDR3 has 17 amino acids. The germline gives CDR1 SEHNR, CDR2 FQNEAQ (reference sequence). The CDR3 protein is CASSPRGGLGFTDTQYF.

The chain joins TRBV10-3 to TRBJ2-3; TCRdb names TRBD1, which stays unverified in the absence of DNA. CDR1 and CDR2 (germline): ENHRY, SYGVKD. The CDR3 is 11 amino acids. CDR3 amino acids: CAAGQGDTQYF.

The CDR3 loop is CASSPARGLYNEQFF. The gene calls are TRBV11-2 and TRBJ2-1; TCRdb designates TRBD1, a call that cannot be tested without DNA. This CDR3 comprises 15 residues. Germline V gene lookup returns CDR1 SGHAT and CDR2 FQNNGV. Based on the CDR3 plus reference TRBV11-2 and TRBJ2-1, the full variable domain is EAGVAQSPRYKIIEKRQSVAFWCNPISGHATLYWYQQILGQGPKLLIQFQNNGVVDDSQLPKDRFSAERLKGVDSTLKIQPAKLEDSAVYLCASSPARGLYNEQFFGPGTRLTVL.

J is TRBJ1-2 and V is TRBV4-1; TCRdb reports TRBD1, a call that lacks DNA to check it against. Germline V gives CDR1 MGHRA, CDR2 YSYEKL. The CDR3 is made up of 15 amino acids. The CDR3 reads CASSQDGRGLYGYTF.

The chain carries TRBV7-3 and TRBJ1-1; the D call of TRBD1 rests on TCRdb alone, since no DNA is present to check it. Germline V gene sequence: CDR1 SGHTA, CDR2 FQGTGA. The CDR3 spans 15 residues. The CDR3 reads CASSLTGQSGTEAFF.

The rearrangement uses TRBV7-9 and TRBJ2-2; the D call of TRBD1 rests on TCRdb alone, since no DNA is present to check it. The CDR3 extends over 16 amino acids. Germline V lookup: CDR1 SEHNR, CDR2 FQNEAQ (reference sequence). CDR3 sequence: CASSLAPGTPTGELFF.

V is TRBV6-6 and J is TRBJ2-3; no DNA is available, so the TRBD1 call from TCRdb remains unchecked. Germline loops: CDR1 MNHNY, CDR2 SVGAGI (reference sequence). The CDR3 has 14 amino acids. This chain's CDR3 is CASIRTGAWDTQYF.

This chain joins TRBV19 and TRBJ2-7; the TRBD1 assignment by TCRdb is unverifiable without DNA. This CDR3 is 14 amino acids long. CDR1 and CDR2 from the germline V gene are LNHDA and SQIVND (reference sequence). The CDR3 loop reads CASSTNRGVHEQYF.

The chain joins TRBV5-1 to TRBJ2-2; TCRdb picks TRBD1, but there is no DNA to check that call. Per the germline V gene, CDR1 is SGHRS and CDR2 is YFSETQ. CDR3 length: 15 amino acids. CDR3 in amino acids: CASTAYRENTGELFF.

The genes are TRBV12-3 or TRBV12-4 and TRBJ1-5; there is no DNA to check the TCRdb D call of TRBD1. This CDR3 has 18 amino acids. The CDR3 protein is CASSRGQGATFSNQPQHF.

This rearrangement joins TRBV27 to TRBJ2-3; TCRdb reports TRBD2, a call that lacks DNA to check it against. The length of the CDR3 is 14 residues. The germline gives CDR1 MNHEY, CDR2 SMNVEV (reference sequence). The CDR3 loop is CASSLDLFGRDRYF.

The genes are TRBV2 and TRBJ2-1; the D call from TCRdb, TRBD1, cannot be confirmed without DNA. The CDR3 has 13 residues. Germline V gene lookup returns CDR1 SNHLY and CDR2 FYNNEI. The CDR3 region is CASSLTVHNEQFF.

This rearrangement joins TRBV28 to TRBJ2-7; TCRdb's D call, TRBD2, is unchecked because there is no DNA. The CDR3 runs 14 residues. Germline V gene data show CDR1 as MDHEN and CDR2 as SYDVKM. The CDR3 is CASSLTGGSYEQYF.

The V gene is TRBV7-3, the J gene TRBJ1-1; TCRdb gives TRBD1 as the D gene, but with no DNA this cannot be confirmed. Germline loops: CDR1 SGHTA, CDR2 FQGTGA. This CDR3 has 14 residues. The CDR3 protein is CASSFRDRGGQAFF.

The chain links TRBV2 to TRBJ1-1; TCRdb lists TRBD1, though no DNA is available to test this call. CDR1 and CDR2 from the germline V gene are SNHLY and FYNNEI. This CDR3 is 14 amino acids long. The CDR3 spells CASAGQGAGTEAFF. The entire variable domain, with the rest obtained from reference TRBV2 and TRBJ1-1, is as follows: EPEVTQTPSHQVTQMGQEVILRCVPISNHLYFYWYRQILGQKVEFLVSFYNNEISEKSEIFDDQFSVERPDGSNFTLKIRSTKLEDSAMYFCASAGQGAGTEAFFGQGTRLTVV.

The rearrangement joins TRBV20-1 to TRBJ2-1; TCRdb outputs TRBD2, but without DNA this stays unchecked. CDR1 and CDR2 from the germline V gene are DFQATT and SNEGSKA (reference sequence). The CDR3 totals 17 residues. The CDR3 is CSAPPGLAGSLYNEQFF.

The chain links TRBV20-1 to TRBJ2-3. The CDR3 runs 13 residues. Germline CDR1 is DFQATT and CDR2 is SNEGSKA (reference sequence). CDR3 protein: CSASIGDTDTQYF.